This T cell receptor beta chain was obtained from a study of CD8 T cells in ankylosing spondylitis. TCRdb independently ran MiXCR on the 5' RACE reads; one entry per CDR3 protein. The sample holds just under 350,000 distinct CDR3 sequences, approximately 15% seen once. V lost 4 bases and J lost 3, with 12 bases in between. Germline values: CDR1 LGHDT, CDR2 YNNKEL (reference sequence). This CDR3 region has 15 residues. The source of this sequence is a male donor with ankylosing spondylitis or in good health (not recorded which). This chain connects TRBV3-1 to TRBJ1-4; weak D call: TRBD1 (5 bases). Sequencing input: blood, either unsorted or a sorted T cell fraction (not recorded which). The CDR3 nucleotides are TGTGCCAGCAGCCCGCGGGACGTACCTAATGAAAAACTGTTTTTT. Amino acids: CASSPRDVPNEKLFF.